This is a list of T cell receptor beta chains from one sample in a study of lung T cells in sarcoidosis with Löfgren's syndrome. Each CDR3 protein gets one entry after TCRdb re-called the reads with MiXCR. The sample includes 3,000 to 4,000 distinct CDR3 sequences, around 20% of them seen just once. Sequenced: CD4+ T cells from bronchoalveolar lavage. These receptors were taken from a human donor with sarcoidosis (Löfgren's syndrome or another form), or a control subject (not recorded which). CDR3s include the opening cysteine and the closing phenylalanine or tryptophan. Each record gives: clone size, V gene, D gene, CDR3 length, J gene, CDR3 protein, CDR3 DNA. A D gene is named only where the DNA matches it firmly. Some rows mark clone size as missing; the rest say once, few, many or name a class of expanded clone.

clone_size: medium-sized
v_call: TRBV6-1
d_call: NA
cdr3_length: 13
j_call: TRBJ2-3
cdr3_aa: CASAQSFTDTQYF
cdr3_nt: TGTGCCAGCGCCCAGAGTTTCACAGATACGCAGTATTTT

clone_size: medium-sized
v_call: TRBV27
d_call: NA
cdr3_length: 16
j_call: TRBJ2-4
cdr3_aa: CASSSIPDREGNIQYF
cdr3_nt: TGTGCCAGCAGTTCGATTCCGGACAGGGAGGGAAACATTCAGTACTTC

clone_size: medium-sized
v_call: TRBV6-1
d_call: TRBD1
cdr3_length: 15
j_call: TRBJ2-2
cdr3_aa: CASSGQGIDTGELFF
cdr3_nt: TGTGCCAGCAGCGGACAGGGTATCGACACCGGGGAGCTGTTTTTT

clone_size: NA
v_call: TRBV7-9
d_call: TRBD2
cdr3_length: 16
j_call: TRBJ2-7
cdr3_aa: CASSPGGGSPSYEQYF
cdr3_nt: TGTGCCAGCAGCCCCGGGGGGGGTTCTCCCTCCTACGAGCAGTACTTC

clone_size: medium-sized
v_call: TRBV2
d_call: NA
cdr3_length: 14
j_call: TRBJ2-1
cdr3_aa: CASSATRGANEQFF
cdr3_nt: TGTGCCAGCAGTGCTACTAGGGGGGCAAATGAGCAGTTCTTC

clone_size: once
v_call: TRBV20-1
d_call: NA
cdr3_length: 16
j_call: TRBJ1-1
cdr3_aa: CSARGRSRLMNTEAFF
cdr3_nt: TGCAGTGCTAGAGGGAGGTCCCGACTTATGAACACTGAGGCTTTCTTT

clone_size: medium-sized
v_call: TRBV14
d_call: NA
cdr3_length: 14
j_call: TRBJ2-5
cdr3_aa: CASSSTIPGETQYF
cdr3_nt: TGTGCCAGCAGTTCCACAATCCCAGGAGAGACCCAGTACTTC

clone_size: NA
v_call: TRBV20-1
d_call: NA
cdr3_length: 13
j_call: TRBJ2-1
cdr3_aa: CSASDSSYSEQFF
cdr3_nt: TGCAGTGCCAGTGATAGCTCCTACAGTGAGCAGTTCTTC

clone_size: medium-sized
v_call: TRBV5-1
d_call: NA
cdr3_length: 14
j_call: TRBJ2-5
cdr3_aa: CASSSTGGRETQYF
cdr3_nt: TGCGCCAGCAGCTCTACGGGTGGGAGGGAGACCCAGTACTTC

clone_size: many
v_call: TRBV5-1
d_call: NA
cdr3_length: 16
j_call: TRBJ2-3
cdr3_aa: CASSLEAQGKTDTQYF
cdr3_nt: TGCGCCAGCAGCTTGGAAGCCCAGGGAAAGACAGATACGCAGTATTTT

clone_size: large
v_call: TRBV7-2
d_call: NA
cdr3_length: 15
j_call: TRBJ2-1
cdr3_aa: CASSFGSSSYNEQFF
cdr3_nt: TGTGCCAGCAGCTTCGGGTCCTCCTCCTACAATGAGCAGTTCTTC

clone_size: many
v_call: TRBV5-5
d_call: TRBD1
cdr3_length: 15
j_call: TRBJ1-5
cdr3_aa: CASSPGQLYNQPQHF
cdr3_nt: TGTGCCAGCAGCCCGGGACAGCTATACAATCAGCCCCAGCATTTT

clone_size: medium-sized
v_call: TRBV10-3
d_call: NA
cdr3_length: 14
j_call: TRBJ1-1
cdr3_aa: CAISEQTTAPEAFF
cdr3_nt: TGTGCCATCAGTGAGCAGACGACAGCGCCCGAAGCTTTCTTT

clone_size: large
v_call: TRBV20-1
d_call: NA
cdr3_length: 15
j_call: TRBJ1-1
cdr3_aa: CSAREGTGSYTEAFF
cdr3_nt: TGCAGTGCTAGAGAGGGCACAGGGTCGTACACTGAAGCTTTCTTT

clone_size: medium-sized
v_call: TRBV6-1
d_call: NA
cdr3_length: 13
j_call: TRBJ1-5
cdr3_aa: CASSLPGAVTQHF
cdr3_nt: TGTGCCAGCAGCTTGCCTGGTGCAGTGACCCAGCATTTT

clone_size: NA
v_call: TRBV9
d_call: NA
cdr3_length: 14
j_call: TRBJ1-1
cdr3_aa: CASSRKGSNTEAFF
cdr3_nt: TGTGCCAGCAGCCGGAAGGGCTCCAACACTGAAGCTTTCTTT

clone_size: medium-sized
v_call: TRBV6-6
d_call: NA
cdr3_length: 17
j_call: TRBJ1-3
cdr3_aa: CASSYSKDRSSGNTIYF
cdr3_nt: TGTGCCAGCAGTTACTCGAAAGACCGGTCCTCTGGAAACACCATATATTTT

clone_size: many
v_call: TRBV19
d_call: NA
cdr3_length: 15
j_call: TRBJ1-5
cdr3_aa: CASSPTGQSNQPQHF
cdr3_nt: TGTGCCAGTAGTCCCACCGGACAGAGCAATCAGCCCCAGCATTTT

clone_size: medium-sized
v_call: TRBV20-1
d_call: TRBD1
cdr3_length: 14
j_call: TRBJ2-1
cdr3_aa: CSPSGGTGLNEQFF
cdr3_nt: TGCAGTCCTAGTGGGGGGACAGGACTCAATGAGCAGTTCTTC

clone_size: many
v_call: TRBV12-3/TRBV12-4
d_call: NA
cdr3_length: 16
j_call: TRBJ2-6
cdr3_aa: CASSFLPRSGANVLTF
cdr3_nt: TGTGCCAGCAGTTTTCTGCCACGCTCTGGGGCCAACGTCCTGACTTTC

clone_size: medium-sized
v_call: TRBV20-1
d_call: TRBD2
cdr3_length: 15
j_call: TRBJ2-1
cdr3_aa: CSAITSGRAYTEQFF
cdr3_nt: TGCAGTGCTATCACTAGCGGGAGGGCCTATACTGAGCAGTTCTTC

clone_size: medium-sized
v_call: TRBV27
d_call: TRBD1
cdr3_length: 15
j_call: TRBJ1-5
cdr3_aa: CASRTAGTGDQPQHF
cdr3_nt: TGTGCCAGCAGAACGGCCGGGACAGGAGATCAGCCCCAGCATTTT

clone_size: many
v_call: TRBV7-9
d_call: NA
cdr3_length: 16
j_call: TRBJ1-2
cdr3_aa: CASSLEGGGRTGGYTF
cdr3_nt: TGTGCCAGCAGCTTAGAGGGCGGGGGGCGCACTGGAGGCTACACCTTC

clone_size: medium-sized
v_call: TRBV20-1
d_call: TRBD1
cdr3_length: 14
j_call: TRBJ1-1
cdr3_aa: CSAKTGGRNTEAFF
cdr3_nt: TGCAGTGCTAAAACAGGGGGCCGGAACACTGAAGCTTTCTTT

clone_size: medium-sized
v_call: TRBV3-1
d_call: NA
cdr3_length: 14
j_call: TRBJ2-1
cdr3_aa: CASSQSLGYNEQFF
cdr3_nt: TGTGCCAGCAGCCAATCACTGGGCTACAATGAGCAGTTCTTC

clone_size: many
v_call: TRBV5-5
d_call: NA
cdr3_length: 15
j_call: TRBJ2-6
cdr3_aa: CASSLRASGANVLTF
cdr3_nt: TGTGCCAGCAGCTTAAGGGCCTCTGGGGCCAACGTCCTGACTTTC

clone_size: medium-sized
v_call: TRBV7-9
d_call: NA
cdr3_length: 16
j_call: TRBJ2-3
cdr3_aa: CASSFPPGQNTDTQYF
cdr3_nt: TGTGCCAGCAGCTTCCCCCCGGGACAAAACACAGATACGCAGTATTTT

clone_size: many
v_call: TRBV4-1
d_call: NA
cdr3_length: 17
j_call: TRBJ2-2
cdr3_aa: CASSQVGSRQYTGELFF
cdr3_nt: TGCGCCAGCAGCCAAGTCGGGTCAAGACAGTACACCGGGGAGCTGTTTTTT

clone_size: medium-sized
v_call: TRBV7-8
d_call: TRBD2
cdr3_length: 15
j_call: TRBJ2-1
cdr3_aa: CASSIAGGRYNEQFF
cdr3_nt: TGTGCCAGCAGCATAGCGGGAGGGCGGTACAATGAGCAGTTCTTC

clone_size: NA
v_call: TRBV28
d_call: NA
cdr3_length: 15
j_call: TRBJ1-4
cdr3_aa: CVSSARSGYNEKLFF
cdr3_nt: TGTGTCAGCAGTGCGAGGTCCGGCTATAATGAAAAACTGTTTTTT

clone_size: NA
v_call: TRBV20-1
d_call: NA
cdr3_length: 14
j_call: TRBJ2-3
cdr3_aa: CNAIHSGLTDTQYF
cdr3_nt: TGCAATGCTATTCACTCGGGGCTCACAGATACGCAGTATTTT

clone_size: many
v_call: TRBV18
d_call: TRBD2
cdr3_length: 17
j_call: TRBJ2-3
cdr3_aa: CASSPLVTSASTDTQYF
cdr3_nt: TGTGCCAGCTCACCCCTTGTGACTAGCGCAAGCACAGATACGCAGTATTTT

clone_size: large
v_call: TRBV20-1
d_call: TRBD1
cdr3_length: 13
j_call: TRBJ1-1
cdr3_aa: CSASSDRGTEAFF
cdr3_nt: TGCAGTGCTAGCTCAGACAGGGGGACTGAAGCTTTCTTT

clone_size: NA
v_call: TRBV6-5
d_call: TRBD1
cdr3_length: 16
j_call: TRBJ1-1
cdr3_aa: CASSSIQGASNTEAFF
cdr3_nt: TGTGCCAGCAGTTCAATACAGGGGGCAAGCAACACTGAAGCTTTCTTT

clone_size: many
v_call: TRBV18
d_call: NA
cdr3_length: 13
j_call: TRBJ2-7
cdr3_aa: CASSPPGPFEQYF
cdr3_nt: TGTGCCAGCTCACCCCCGGGACCATTCGAGCAGTACTTC

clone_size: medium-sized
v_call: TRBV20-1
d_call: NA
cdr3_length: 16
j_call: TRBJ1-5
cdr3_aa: CSARPLDAKGGQPQHF
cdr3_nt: TGCAGTGCTAGACCCCTAGACGCGAAGGGCGGACAGCCCCAGCATTTT

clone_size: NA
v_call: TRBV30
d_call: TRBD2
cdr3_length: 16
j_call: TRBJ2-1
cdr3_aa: CAWDGTSGKCGNEQFF
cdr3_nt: TGTGCCTGGGACGGGACTAGCGGGAAATGCGGCAATGAGCAGTTCTTC

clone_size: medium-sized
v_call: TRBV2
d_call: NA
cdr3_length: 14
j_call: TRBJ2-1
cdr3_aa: CASSEGGAAPPLFF
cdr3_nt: TGTGCCAGCAGTGAAGGTGGAGCGGCCCCACCTCTGTTCTTC

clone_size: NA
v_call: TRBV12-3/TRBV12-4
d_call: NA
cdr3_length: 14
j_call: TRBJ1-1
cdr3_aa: CASGRREVNTEAFF
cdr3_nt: TGTGCCAGCGGCCGACGGGAGGTGAACACTGAAGCTTTCTTT

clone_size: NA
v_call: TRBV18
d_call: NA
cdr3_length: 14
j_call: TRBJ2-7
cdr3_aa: CASSPGTASYEQHF
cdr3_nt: TGCGCCAGCTCACCCGGGACCGCCTCCTACGAGCAGCACTTC

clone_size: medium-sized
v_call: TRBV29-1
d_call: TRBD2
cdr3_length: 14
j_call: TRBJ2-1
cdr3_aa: CSVEQRGAYNEQFF
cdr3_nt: TGCAGCGTTGAGCAGCGGGGGGCCTACAATGAGCAGTTCTTC

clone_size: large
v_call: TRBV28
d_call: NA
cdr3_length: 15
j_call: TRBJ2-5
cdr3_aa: CASSSRTERQETQYF
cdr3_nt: TGTGCCAGCAGCTCAAGGACGGAGCGACAAGAGACCCAGTACTTC